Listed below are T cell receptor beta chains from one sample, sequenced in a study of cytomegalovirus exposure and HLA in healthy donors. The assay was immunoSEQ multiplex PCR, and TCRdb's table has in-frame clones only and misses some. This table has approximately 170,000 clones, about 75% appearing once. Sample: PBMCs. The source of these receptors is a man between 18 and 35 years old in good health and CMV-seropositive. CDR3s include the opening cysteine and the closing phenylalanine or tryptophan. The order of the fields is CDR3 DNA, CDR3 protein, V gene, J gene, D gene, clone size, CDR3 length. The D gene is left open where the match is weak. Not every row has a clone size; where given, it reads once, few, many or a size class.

cdr3_nt: TGTGCCAGCAGCTTAGATTCGGGCTCCTACAATGAGCAGTTCTTC; cdr3_aa: CASSLDSGSYNEQFF; v_call: TRBV7-2; j_call: TRBJ2-1; d_call: .; clone_size: .; cdr3_length: 15
cdr3_nt: TGTGCCAGCAGCGTACCCGTGACCTCGGGTGGCTACACCTTC; cdr3_aa: CASSVPVTSGGYTF; v_call: TRBV28; j_call: TRBJ1-2; d_call: .; clone_size: .; cdr3_length: 14
cdr3_nt: TGTGCCAGCTCACAGGGGGTGAACACTGAAGCTTTCTTT; cdr3_aa: CASSQGVNTEAFF; v_call: TRBV18; j_call: TRBJ1-1; d_call: .; clone_size: .; cdr3_length: 13
cdr3_nt: TGTGCCAGCAGCTTAAATCCTAGCACAGATACGCAGTATTTT; cdr3_aa: CASSLNPSTDTQYF; v_call: TRBV11-1; j_call: TRBJ2-3; d_call: .; clone_size: .; cdr3_length: 14
cdr3_nt: TGTGCCACCCACGTATCGGGGGACCCCTATGGCTACACCTTC; cdr3_aa: CATHVSGDPYGYTF; v_call: TRBV27; j_call: TRBJ1-2; d_call: .; clone_size: .; cdr3_length: 14
cdr3_nt: TGCGCCAGCAGCCAGCTAGCGGGAGGGCCCAATGAGCAGTTCTTC; cdr3_aa: CASSQLAGGPNEQFF; v_call: TRBV4-1; j_call: TRBJ2-1; d_call: TRBD2; clone_size: few; cdr3_length: 15
cdr3_nt: TGTGCCACCTACGACAGCCTAGGGGAAAAACTGTTTTTT; cdr3_aa: CATYDSLGEKLFF; v_call: TRBV6-6; j_call: TRBJ1-4; d_call: .; clone_size: .; cdr3_length: 13
cdr3_nt: TGTGCCAGCAGTTACTCGGGTGGAGGGGGGGATCAGCCCCAGCATTTT; cdr3_aa: CASSYSGGGGDQPQHF; v_call: TRBV6-5; j_call: TRBJ1-5; d_call: .; clone_size: .; cdr3_length: 16
cdr3_nt: TGCAGCGTTGAAAGCCCGTTGGGCAGGCCGGGCACAGATACGCAGTATTTT; cdr3_aa: CSVESPLGRPGTDTQYF; v_call: TRBV29-1; j_call: TRBJ2-3; d_call: .; clone_size: once; cdr3_length: 17
cdr3_nt: TGTGCCAGCAGATATGACAGGGTATACACTGAAGCTTTCTTT; cdr3_aa: CASRYDRVYTEAFF; v_call: TRBV6-5; j_call: TRBJ1-1; d_call: TRBD1; clone_size: .; cdr3_length: 14
cdr3_nt: TGTGCCAGCAGTCCCTCACGGAGCTGGCGAGGGGAGACCCAGTACTTC; cdr3_aa: CASSPSRSWRGETQYF; v_call: TRBV27; j_call: TRBJ2-5; d_call: .; clone_size: .; cdr3_length: 16
cdr3_nt: TGTGCCAGCAGCCCAGGGGTGGAATCACCCCTCCACTTT; cdr3_aa: CASSPGVESPLHF; v_call: TRBV5-6; j_call: TRBJ1-6; d_call: .; clone_size: .; cdr3_length: 13
cdr3_nt: TGTGCCAGCAGTGGGACACAGTCTAACTATGGCTACACCTTC; cdr3_aa: CASSGTQSNYGYTF; v_call: TRBV6-1; j_call: TRBJ1-2; d_call: .; clone_size: few; cdr3_length: 14
cdr3_nt: TGCGCCAGCAGAGACTCAGGGAACTATAACAATGAGCAGTTCTTC; cdr3_aa: CASRDSGNYNNEQFF; v_call: TRBV10-1; j_call: TRBJ2-1; d_call: .; clone_size: .; cdr3_length: 15